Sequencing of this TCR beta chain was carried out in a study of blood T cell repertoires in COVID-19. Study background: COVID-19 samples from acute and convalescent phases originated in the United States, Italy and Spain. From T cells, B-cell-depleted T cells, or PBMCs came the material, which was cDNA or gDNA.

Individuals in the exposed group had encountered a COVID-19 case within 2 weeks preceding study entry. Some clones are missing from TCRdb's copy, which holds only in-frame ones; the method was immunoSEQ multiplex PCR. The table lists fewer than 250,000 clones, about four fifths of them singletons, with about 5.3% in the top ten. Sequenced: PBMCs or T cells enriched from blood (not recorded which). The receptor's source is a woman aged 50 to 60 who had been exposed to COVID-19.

This CDR3 is CASSPQGANYGYTF. The CDR3 DNA reads as TGTGCCAGCAGTCCACAGGGGGCTAACTATGGCTACACCTTC. The V and J genes are TRBV6-5 and TRBJ1-2, with 8 bases aligning to TRBD1. Germline CDR1 and CDR2: MNHEY and SVGAGI. CDR3 size: 14 residues. Losses at the gene ends were 5 bases for V and 0 bases for J; bases not matched to a gene: 2.